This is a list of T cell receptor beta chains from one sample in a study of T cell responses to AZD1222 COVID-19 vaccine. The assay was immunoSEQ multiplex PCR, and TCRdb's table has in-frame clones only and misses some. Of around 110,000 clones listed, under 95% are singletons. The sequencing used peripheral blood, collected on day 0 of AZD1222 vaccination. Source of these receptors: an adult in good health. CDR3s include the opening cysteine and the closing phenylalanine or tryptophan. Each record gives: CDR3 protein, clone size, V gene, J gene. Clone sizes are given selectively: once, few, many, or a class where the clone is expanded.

cdr3_aa: CASSLSGNQNEQFF; clone_size: once; v_call: TRBV7-8; j_call: TRBJ2-1
cdr3_aa: CASSRDHYEQYF; clone_size: .; v_call: TRBV2; j_call: TRBJ2-7
cdr3_aa: CASSATLVSTDTQYF; clone_size: .; v_call: TRBV7-2; j_call: TRBJ2-3
cdr3_aa: CSVVWRDPVLGSGYTF; clone_size: .; v_call: TRBV29-1; j_call: TRBJ1-2
cdr3_aa: CASSYREGTGELFF; clone_size: .; v_call: TRBV2; j_call: TRBJ2-2
cdr3_aa: CASSRDRVGTGELFF; clone_size: .; v_call: TRBV11-3; j_call: TRBJ2-2
cdr3_aa: CASSFLSVSATEAFF; clone_size: .; v_call: TRBV5-1; j_call: TRBJ1-1
cdr3_aa: CSAQLQDTQYF; clone_size: .; v_call: TRBV20-1; j_call: TRBJ2-3
cdr3_aa: CASSLIPSTTGSLVVEQYF; clone_size: .; v_call: TRBV18; j_call: TRBJ2-7
cdr3_aa: CASSYTGQANTIYF; clone_size: .; v_call: TRBV6-6; j_call: TRBJ1-3
cdr3_aa: CASRSQGQGTQYF; clone_size: .; v_call: TRBV28; j_call: TRBJ2-3
cdr3_aa: CAWSVYNEQFF; clone_size: .; v_call: TRBV30; j_call: TRBJ2-1
cdr3_aa: CASSYSFWGGLTEQFF; clone_size: .; v_call: TRBV3-1/TRBV3-2; j_call: TRBJ2-1
cdr3_aa: CAISETGSYEQYF; clone_size: .; v_call: TRBV10-3; j_call: TRBJ2-7
cdr3_aa: CASSLRGTSGGGYNEQFF; clone_size: .; v_call: TRBV9; j_call: TRBJ2-1
cdr3_aa: CASSLRTSVSGELFF; clone_size: .; v_call: TRBV7-2; j_call: TRBJ2-2
cdr3_aa: CASSRGLGTEAFF; clone_size: .; v_call: TRBV12-3/TRBV12-4; j_call: TRBJ1-1
cdr3_aa: CASKGDLNQPQHF; clone_size: .; v_call: TRBV6-6; j_call: TRBJ1-5
cdr3_aa: CASSLGGVSTDTQYF; clone_size: .; v_call: TRBV11-2; j_call: TRBJ2-3
cdr3_aa: CASSWDSYNEQFF; clone_size: .; v_call: TRBV5-1; j_call: TRBJ2-1
cdr3_aa: CASSRDRGLAGGGTDTQYF; clone_size: .; v_call: TRBV5-4; j_call: TRBJ2-3
cdr3_aa: CASSLPGTAYEQYF; clone_size: .; v_call: TRBV6-5; j_call: TRBJ2-7
cdr3_aa: CASSLESGTAYNEQFF; clone_size: .; v_call: TRBV4-1; j_call: TRBJ2-1
cdr3_aa: CASSLEDRGFVQYF; clone_size: .; v_call: TRBV7-8; j_call: TRBJ2-7
cdr3_aa: CASSQVRYRWARENTGELFF; clone_size: .; v_call: TRBV3-1/TRBV3-2; j_call: TRBJ2-2
cdr3_aa: CASSLGRGDGYTF; clone_size: .; v_call: TRBV7-2; j_call: TRBJ1-2
cdr3_aa: CASSPRVPPDTQYF; clone_size: .; v_call: TRBV18; j_call: TRBJ2-3
cdr3_aa: CASSTGTITEAFF; clone_size: .; v_call: TRBV18; j_call: TRBJ1-1
cdr3_aa: CASSYEQGQGVAQHF; clone_size: .; v_call: TRBV6-2/TRBV6-3; j_call: TRBJ1-5
cdr3_aa: CASNQARGYNSPLHF; clone_size: .; v_call: TRBV28; j_call: TRBJ1-6
cdr3_aa: CASSFSGGASYEQYF; clone_size: .; v_call: TRBV5-4; j_call: TRBJ2-7
cdr3_aa: CASSQDGVSEQYF; clone_size: .; v_call: TRBV3-1/TRBV3-2; j_call: TRBJ2-7
cdr3_aa: CASSESSGASTDTQYF; clone_size: .; v_call: TRBV10-1; j_call: TRBJ2-3
cdr3_aa: CASSLTGAGYGYTF; clone_size: .; v_call: TRBV2; j_call: TRBJ1-2
cdr3_aa: CASSRVRGGEKLFF; clone_size: few; v_call: TRBV6-5; j_call: TRBJ1-4
cdr3_aa: CASSLVASSSYEQYF; clone_size: .; v_call: TRBV7-2; j_call: TRBJ2-7
cdr3_aa: CASSLTEQETQYF; clone_size: .; v_call: TRBV7-2; j_call: TRBJ2-5
cdr3_aa: CASTPGQGASEAFF; clone_size: .; v_call: TRBV19; j_call: TRBJ1-1
cdr3_aa: CASRDRAGNTEAFF; clone_size: .; v_call: TRBV19; j_call: TRBJ1-1
cdr3_aa: CASSRQGSDYGYTF; clone_size: .; v_call: TRBV11-1; j_call: TRBJ1-2
cdr3_aa: CATSRGDRANSHEAFF; clone_size: .; v_call: TRBV15; j_call: TRBJ1-1
cdr3_aa: CASSLAGSGSTDTQYF; clone_size: .; v_call: TRBV7-2; j_call: TRBJ2-3
cdr3_aa: CASSYFDRGVSEQYF; clone_size: .; v_call: TRBV6-2/TRBV6-3; j_call: TRBJ2-7
cdr3_aa: CSVGLLGEKLFF; clone_size: once; v_call: TRBV29-1; j_call: TRBJ1-4
cdr3_aa: CASSLAVGQGWNEQFF; clone_size: .; v_call: TRBV7-2; j_call: TRBJ2-1
cdr3_aa: CASSTYRGVGETQYF; clone_size: .; v_call: TRBV19; j_call: TRBJ2-5
cdr3_aa: CAISGVGGSTDTQYF; clone_size: .; v_call: TRBV10-3; j_call: TRBJ2-3
cdr3_aa: CASSRFRPGATGNEQFF; clone_size: .; v_call: TRBV19; j_call: TRBJ2-1
cdr3_aa: CATSREPLARINTGELFF; clone_size: .; v_call: TRBV15; j_call: TRBJ2-2
cdr3_aa: CSVGQGGGTDTQYF; clone_size: .; v_call: TRBV29-1; j_call: TRBJ2-3
cdr3_aa: CASSYGSGELFF; clone_size: .; v_call: TRBV5-6; j_call: TRBJ2-2
cdr3_aa: CASSQTGGGYTF; clone_size: .; v_call: TRBV3-1/TRBV3-2; j_call: TRBJ1-2